This is a list of T cell receptor beta chains from one sample in a study of beta chain features in type 1 diabetes. Generated by immunoSEQ multiplex PCR, the TCRdb table keeps only in-frame clones and is missing some. The repertoire has roughly 170,000 clones, about 13% of them found once; the top ten carry roughly 0.6%. The sample consisted of central memory CD4+ T cells from blood. The receptors stem from a woman under 30 in good health. Each CDR3 is given with its conserved first and last residue. Fields, in order: D gene, clone size, V gene, J gene, CDR3 DNA, CDR3 protein. The D gene is left open where the match is weak. Rows may omit the clone size; those that give it use once, few, many or a size class.

>.|few|TRBV30|TRBJ2-2
TGTGCCTGGAGTGAAAACGGGGTAACCGGGGAGCTGTTTTTT
CAWSENGVTGELFF
>.|few|TRBV7-2|TRBJ2-7
TGTGCCAGCAGCTTGGGGCAGGGCAGCTCCTACGAGCAGTACTTC
CASSLGQGSSYEQYF
>TRBD1|few|TRBV6-5|TRBJ1-2
TGTGCCAGCAGGAAGGGACAGGGCCACTATGGCTACACCTTC
CASRKGQGHYGYTF
>TRBD1|few|TRBV2|TRBJ1-2
TGTGCCAGCAGATACGAGAGGACAGGGAGGCATGGCTACACCTTC
CASRYERTGRHGYTF
>.|few|TRBV7-2|TRBJ2-3
TGTGCCAGCAGCTTGGTGGGGGCACGAGGGACAGATACGCAGTATTTT
CASSLVGARGTDTQYF
>.|.|TRBV6-4|TRBJ2-4
TGTGCCAGCAGTGTAGAGGGCGGGGACATTCAGTACTTC
CASSVEGGDIQYF
>.|.|TRBV27|TRBJ2-5
TGTGCCAGCAGTTTTAGACTAGGCCAAGAGACCCAGTACTTC
CASSFRLGQETQYF
>TRBD1|few|TRBV5-5|TRBJ1-1
TGTGCCAGCAGCTACAAACAGGGGACGATTGAAGCTTTCTTT
CASSYKQGTIEAFF
>TRBD1|.|TRBV20-1|TRBJ1-5
TGCAGTGCTTTAGACAGGGAGTCCCAGCATTTT
CSALDRESQHF
>TRBD2|.|TRBV5-4|TRBJ2-7
TGTGCCAGCAGCGCAGCCGGGACTACGTACGAGCAGTACTTC
CASSAAGTTYEQYF